This T cell receptor (beta chain) was captured in a study of PD-1 blockade in classical Hodgkin lymphoma. Time point specified: newly diagnosed, previously untreated cHL patient sample. Investigators turned to newly diagnosed, untreated classical Hodgkin lymphoma PBMCs for comparison. The CDR3 loop spans 11 amino acids. V lost 4 bases and J lost 7, with 5 bases in between. Germline loops: CDR1 MGHDK, CDR2 SYGVNS. Only in-frame clones appear in the TCRdb table, and some are missing; sequencing was by immunoSEQ multiplex PCR. The table has about 17,000 clones, approximately 92% seen once; the top ten hold 6.9%.

Sequencing was carried out using peripheral blood mononuclear cells (PBMCs). The chain employs TRBV25-1 and TRBJ2-1; D possibly uses TRBD1 or TRBD2 (5 bases each). The TCR was taken from a human donor with classical Hodgkin lymphoma. As DNA, the CDR3 is TGTGCCAGCAGTGGGGGGAATGAGCAGTTCTTC. The encoded protein is CASSGGNEQFF.